These 26 T cell receptor beta chains share one sample of origin, sequenced in a study of shared clonotypes between healthy human individuals. Using immunoSEQ multiplex PCR, the repertoire was profiled, and TCRdb retains in-frame clones only, with some absent. The data hold roughly 2 million clones, with nearly 97% observed a single time. The sample consisted of naive CD4+ T cells sorted from blood. Subset: CD45RA+ positively selected. These receptors were collected from a man in his late teens or twenties in good health.

This chain links TRBV10-3 with TRBJ1-2; perhaps TRBD1 as D (5 bases). Germline CDR1 ENHRY, CDR2 SYGVKD. Trimming took 11 bases from V and 1 from J, leaving 17 bases between them. The CDR3 consists of 14 residues. The CDR3 DNA reads TGTGCCTGCACGGACACCCACAATAACTATGGCTACACCTTC. Its translation: CACTDTHNNYGYTF.

CDR3 residues: CASSVSSGRKETQYF. Here the CDR3 DNA reads TGTGCCAGCAGCGTCTCTAGCGGAAGAAAGGAGACCCAGTACTTC. This chain connects TRBV7-2 to TRBJ2-5, with TRBD2 matching over 7 bases. The CDR3 is made up of 15 amino acids. The V and J ends lost 5 bases and 5 bases, in that order; junction bases with no gene match: 11. CDR1 SGHTA and CDR2 FQGNSA come from the germline V gene.

The chain couples TRBV9 to TRBJ1-2; D is undetermined. Trimming cost V 0 bases and J 2 bases, with 8 bases left between them. This CDR3 contains 14 residues. Germline CDR1 SGDLS, CDR2 YYNGEE. The CDR3 region is CASSVENINYGYTF. The CDR3 bases are TGTGCCAGCAGCGTAGAAAACATAAACTATGGCTACACCTTC.

The chain couples TRBV9 to TRBJ2-2; possibly TRBD1 for D (5 bases). This CDR3 spans 16 amino acids. V was cut by 1 base and J by 0 bases, with 10 bases left in between. Germline loops: CDR1 SGDLS, CDR2 YYNGEE. CDR3 residues: CASSVLGRTNTGELFF. The CDR3 DNA reads as TGTGCCAGCAGCGTACTGGGGCGAACGAACACCGGGGAGCTGTTTTTT.

Concerning this clone: Other DNA sequences in the same sample also yield this CDR3. V is TRBV5-4 and J is TRBJ2-7; 12 positions agree with TRBD1. After removal of 2 bases from V and 4 bases from J, the junction contained 4 bases not matched to a gene. Germline-derived CDR1 and CDR2 are SGHNT and YYREEE (reference sequence). The CDR3 runs 15 residues. The CDR3 loop reads CASSFPGQGAYEQYF. The CDR3 coding sequence is TGTGCCAGCAGCTTTCCGGGACAGGGGGCTTACGAGCAGTACTTC. The full variable domain, its missing parts supplied by reference TRBV5-4 and TRBJ2-7, is ETGVTQSPTHLIKTRGQQVTLRCSSQSGHNTVSWYQQALGQGPQFIFQYYREEENGRGNFPPRFSGLQFPNYSSELNVNALELDDSALYLCASSFPGQGAYEQYFGPGTRLTVT.

The chain employs TRBV6-5 and TRBJ1-2; 8 positions agree with TRBD1. Germline-derived CDR1 and CDR2 are MNHEY and SVGAGI. After removal of 6 bases from V and 6 bases from J, the junction contained 6 bases not matched to a gene. CDR3 length: 13 amino acids. CDR3 sequence reads: CASRADRVDGYTF. CDR3 DNA: TGTGCCAGCAGGGCGGACAGGGTTGATGGCTACACCTTC.

This chain connects TRBV11-2 to TRBJ2-5; D is unclear. CDR1 and CDR2 from the germline V gene are SGHAT and FQNNGV. Trimming shortened V by 5 bases and J by 2 bases, and 12 bases separated the two germline ends. CDR3 size: 14 residues. The CDR3 region is CASSPPVSQETQYF. The CDR3 region has the DNA TGTGCCAGCAGCCCTCCGGTGTCTCAAGAGACCCAGTACTTC. Combining the CDR3 with reference TRBV11-2 and TRBJ2-5 gives the whole variable domain EAGVAQSPRYKIIEKRQSVAFWCNPISGHATLYWYQQILGQGPKLLIQFQNNGVVDDSQLPKDRFSAERLKGVDSTLKIQPAKLEDSAVYLCASSPPVSQETQYFGPGTRLLVL.

CDR3 protein: CASSAINFNPLFF. For the CDR3, the DNA is TGCGCCAGCAGCGCGATTAATTTTAACCCCCTGTTTTTT. This rearrangement joins TRBV5-1 to TRBJ2-2; D ambiguous. V lost 4 bases and J 14 bases, leaving 18 bases between the germline ends. Germline CDR1 is SGHRS and CDR2 is YFSETQ. This CDR3 is built from 13 residues.

V usage is TRBV7-9 and J usage is TRBJ2-7, with D possibly matching TRBD1 (6 bases). Trimming took 6 bases from V and 5 from J, leaving 17 bases between them. This CDR3 is built from 14 residues. Germline-derived CDR1 and CDR2 are SEHNR and FQNEAQ (reference sequence). The CDR3 region is CASRESGTSDEQYF. The DNA of the CDR3 is TGTGCCAGCAGGGAATCCGGGACATCGGACGAGCAGTACTTC.

The CDR3, as DNA: TGTGCCACCGCCTTTAGCGGGAGTCCCGCAGAGACCCAGTACTTC. Its protein product is CATAFSGSPAETQYF. J is TRBJ2-5 and V is TRBV2; the match to TRBD2 covers 9 bases. V shed 10 bases, J shed 4 bases, and the junction held 13 bases outside the gene matches. The CDR3 sequence is 15 residues long. Germline V gene data show CDR1 as SNHLY and CDR2 as FYNNEI.

V and J are TRBV12-5 and TRBJ2-7; no clear D gene. The V end was cut by 0 bases, the J end by 5 bases, with 17 bases between. The CDR3 consists of 16 residues. Germline CDR1 LGHNT, CDR2 FRNRAP. The DNA for the CDR3 is TGTGCTAGTGGTTTGGTAATTATCGGCAAAGTCAACGAGCAGTACTTC. Its translation: CASGLVIIGKVNEQYF.

Note on this clone: Other DNA sequences within the sample encode an identical CDR3. The genes are TRBV5-1 and TRBJ2-5, with D perhaps being TRBD1 or TRBD2 (5 bases each). The V gene's germline CDR1 is SGHRS and CDR2 YFSETQ. The CDR3 totals 13 residues. V lost 3 bases and J 2 bases, leaving 8 bases between the germline ends. The CDR3: CASSSGTQETQYF. Here the CDR3 DNA reads TGCGCCAGCAGCTCCGGGACGCAAGAGACCCAGTACTTC.

V usage is TRBV7-9 and J usage is TRBJ2-7, with D uncertain. The CDR3 runs 15 residues. CDR1 is SEHNR and CDR2 is FQNEAQ in the germline V gene (reference sequence). The V end was cut by 1 base, the J end by 0 bases, with 10 bases between. The DNA of the CDR3 is TGTGCCAGCAGCTTAGGGTCAGGCATCTCCTACGAGCAGTACTTC. Its translation is CASSLGSGISYEQYF.

The gene calls are TRBV7-9 and TRBJ1-1; D not certain. V lost 10 bases, J lost 7 bases, and 10 bases lay in between. Per germline, CDR1 SEHNR and CDR2 FQNEAQ (reference sequence). CDR3 length equals 10 residues. CDR3 in DNA: TGTGCCACCTCGGCCCTTGAAGCTTTCTTT. Its translation: CATSALEAFF.

This chain uses TRBV5-4 with TRBJ2-1; D gene uncertain. From germline, CDR1 is SGHNT and CDR2 YYREEE (reference sequence). The ends were cut back, 0 bases at V and 10 bases at J, with 8 bases in the middle. The CDR3 covers 12 residues. In DNA, the CDR3 is TGTGCCAGCAGCTTGGGACCTCTGGAGCAGTTCTTC. It yields the protein CASSLGPLEQFF.

V and J are TRBV6-1 and TRBJ2-1; TRBD2 matches at 14 bases. V lost 4 bases, J lost 10 bases, and 6 bases stayed unmatched. Germline CDR1 is MNHNS and CDR2 is SASEGT. This CDR3 comprises 15 residues. CDR3 sequence reads: CASSGGLAGVREQFF. In DNA, the CDR3 is TGTGCCAGCAGTGGGGGACTAGCGGGAGTTAGGGAGCAGTTCTTC.

This rearrangement joins TRBV14 to TRBJ2-7; D unclear. In germline, CDR1 is SGHDN, CDR2 FVKESK. The CDR3 consists of 12 residues. Trimming removed 8 bases at V and 0 bases at J, with 8 bases between. For the CDR3, the DNA is TGTGCCAGCGGTGGCGGCTCCTACGAGCAGTACTTC. Protein product: CASGGGSYEQYF.

This chain joins TRBV7-9 and TRBJ2-7; 7 positions match TRBD2. J was trimmed by 3 bases and V by 0 bases; bases with no gene match: 2. There are 14 residues in the CDR3. Germline lookup yields CDR1 SEHNR and CDR2 FQNEAQ (reference sequence). The CDR3 bases are TGTGCCAGCAGCTTAGCGGGGGGGATCTACGAGCAGTACTTC. Translation gives CASSLAGGIYEQYF.

The J gene is TRBJ1-5, the V gene TRBV12-5; 8 bases map to TRBD1. This CDR3 region has 14 residues. In germline, CDR1 is LGHNT, CDR2 FRNRAP. V lost 6 bases, J lost 9 bases, and 10 bases stayed unmatched. CDR3 residues: CASGMTGAPGPQHF. For the CDR3, the DNA is TGTGCTAGTGGGATGACAGGGGCCCCAGGGCCCCAGCATTTT. Full variable domain (rest looked up from reference TRBV12-5 and TRBJ1-5): DARVTQTPRHKVTEMGQEVTMRCQPILGHNTVFWYRQTMMQGLELLAYFRNRAPLDDSGMPKDRFSAEMPDATLATLKIQPSEPRDSAVYFCASGMTGAPGPQHFGDGTRLSIL.

The genes are TRBV6-1 and TRBJ1-2; a possible D gene is TRBD1 (5 bases). V lost 4 bases and J 9 bases, leaving 12 bases between the germline ends. Germline loops: CDR1 MNHNS, CDR2 SASEGT. This CDR3 is 12 amino acids long. The CDR3 nucleotides are TGTGCCAGCAGTGTTCGGGACGGCAGCTACACCTTC. Translating it yields CASSVRDGSYTF.

The V gene is TRBV5-6, the J gene TRBJ2-5; 14 positions agree with TRBD2. CDR1 is SGHDT, CDR2 YYEEEE, per germline. V dropped 4 bases and J dropped 5; count of bases not matched to a gene: 4. The length of the CDR3 is 15 residues. CDR3 region: CASSRRLAGGETQYF. The CDR3 bases are TGTGCCAGCAGCCGCCGACTAGCGGGAGGGGAGACCCAGTACTTC.

This clone was seen once. Other nucleotide sequences in the sample specify the same CDR3. The chain couples TRBV18 to TRBJ2-7; TRBD2 matches 7 bases. Germline-derived CDR1 and CDR2 are KGHSH and LQKENI. The CDR3 has 15 amino acids. Trimming at V came to 2 bases and at J to 0 bases, leaving 4 bases not matched to a gene. The CDR3 here is CASSPGASGSYEQYF. In nucleotides, the CDR3 is TGTGCCAGCTCACCAGGAGCTAGCGGCTCCTACGAGCAGTACTTC. Combining the CDR3 with reference TRBV18 and TRBJ2-7 gives the whole variable domain NAGVMQNPRHLVRRRGQEARLRCSPMKGHSHVYWYRQLPEEGLKFMVYLQKENIIDESGMPKERFSAEFPKEGPSILRIQQVVRGDSAAYFCASSPGASGSYEQYFGPGTRLTVT.

The chain employs TRBV7-2 and TRBJ1-1, with D perhaps TRBD1 (5 bases). Trimming cost V 5 bases and J 4 bases, with 20 bases left between them. Germline CDR1 is SGHTA and CDR2 is FQGNSA. The CDR3 sequence is 16 residues long. The CDR3: CASSKIEGQGGTEAFF. Written as DNA, the CDR3 is TGTGCCAGCAGCAAAATAGAAGGGCAGGGAGGCACTGAAGCTTTCTTT.

The rearrangement joins TRBV5-1 to TRBJ1-1; no clear D. This CDR3 has 14 residues. Looked up from germline, CDR1 is SGHRS and CDR2 is YFSETQ. V gave up 0 bases and J gave up 7 bases, with 13 bases separating them. CDR3 nucleotide sequence: TGCGCCAGCAGCTTGGCCCCGGGGTCAAATGAAGCTTTCTTT. It is translated as CASSLAPGSNEAFF.

This chain connects TRBV2 to TRBJ2-4; a possible D gene is TRBD2 (5 bases). This CDR3 comprises 16 residues. Germline V CDR1 and CDR2: SNHLY, FYNNEI. The ends were cut back, 8 bases at V and 0 bases at J, with 17 bases in the middle. The CDR3 region is CASCRAYGLAKNIQYF. The DNA of the CDR3 is TGTGCCAGCTGTCGTGCGTACGGACTAGCCAAAAACATTCAGTACTTC.

The V and J genes are TRBV5-1 and TRBJ1-6, with 11 bases identical to TRBD1. The junction had 7 bases not matched to a gene; V was cut back by 4 bases and J by 10 bases. The length of the CDR3 is 15 residues. Per germline, CDR1 SGHRS and CDR2 YFSETQ. This CDR3 reads CASSLRTGGYSPLHF. The DNA of the CDR3 is TGCGCCAGCAGCCTGAGGACAGGGGGCTACTCACCCCTCCACTTT. Looking up the rest from reference TRBV5-1 and TRBJ1-6 gives the full variable domain: KAGVTQTPRYLIKTRGQQVTLSCSPISGHRSVSWYQQTPGQGLQFLFEYFSETQRNKGNFPGRFSGRQFSNSRSEMNVSTLELGDSALYLCASSLRTGGYSPLHFGNGTRLTVT.